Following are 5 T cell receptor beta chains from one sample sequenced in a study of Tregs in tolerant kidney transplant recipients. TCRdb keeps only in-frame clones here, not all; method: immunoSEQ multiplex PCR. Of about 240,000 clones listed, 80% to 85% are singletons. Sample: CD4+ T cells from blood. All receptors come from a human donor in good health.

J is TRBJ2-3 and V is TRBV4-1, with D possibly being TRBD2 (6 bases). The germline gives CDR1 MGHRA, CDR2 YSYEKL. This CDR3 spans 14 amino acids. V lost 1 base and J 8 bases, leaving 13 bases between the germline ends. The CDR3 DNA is TGCGCCAGCAGCCAAGGCCTCTCGGAGGGTACGCAGTATTTT. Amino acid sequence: CASSQGLSEGTQYF.

In nucleotides, the CDR3 is TGTGCCAGCACCCCAAGCGGGAGGGCCGCCAATGAGCAGTTCTTC. This gives the protein CASTPSGRAANEQFF. The chain employs TRBV6-5 and TRBJ2-1; 10 nucleotides match TRBD2. CDR3 length: 15 amino acids. Germline values: CDR1 MNHEY, CDR2 SVGAGI. Trimming removed 7 bases from V and 6 bases from J; junction bases left unmatched: 9.

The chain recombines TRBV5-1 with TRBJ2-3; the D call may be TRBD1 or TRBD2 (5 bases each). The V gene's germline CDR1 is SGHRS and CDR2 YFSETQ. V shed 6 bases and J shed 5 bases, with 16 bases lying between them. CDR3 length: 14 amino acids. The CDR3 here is CASTPASGGDTQYF. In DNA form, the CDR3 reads TGCGCCAGCACCCCCGCGAGTGGGGGAGATACGCAGTATTTT.

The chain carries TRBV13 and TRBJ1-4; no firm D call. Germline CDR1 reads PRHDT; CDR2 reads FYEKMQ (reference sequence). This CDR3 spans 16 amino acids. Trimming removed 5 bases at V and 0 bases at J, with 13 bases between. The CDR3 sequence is CASSPRWGATNEKLFF. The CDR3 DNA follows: TGTGCCAGCAGCCCCCGGTGGGGAGCAACTAATGAAAAACTGTTTTTT.

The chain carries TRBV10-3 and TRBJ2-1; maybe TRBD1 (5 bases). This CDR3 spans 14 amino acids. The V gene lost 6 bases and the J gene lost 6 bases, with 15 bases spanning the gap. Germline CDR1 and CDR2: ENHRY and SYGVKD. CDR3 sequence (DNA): TGTGCCATCAGGGCGGACATACCTGGCAATGAGCAGTTCTTC. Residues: CAIRADIPGNEQFF.